This entry lists 4 T cell receptor beta chains sequenced from one sample in a study of cytomegalovirus exposure and HLA in healthy donors (dated by TCRdb to the late 2010s). Library prep was done by the immunoSEQ multiplex PCR assay. For the multiplex PCR, a mixture combining 60 forward primers for TCR Vbeta segments and 13 reverse primers for TCR Jbeta segments was used. TCRdb re-hosts the immuneACCESS table, in-frame sequences only. Its copies lack some clones; in the studies checked, an unresolved V gene accounts for under half of them, and the cause for the rest is not known. The table for this sample records 200,000 or so clones. The ten largest clones add up to 0.65% to 0.75% of the sample. Material: PBMCs. The source of these receptors is a boy between 10 and 17 years old in good health and CMV-seronegative.

The rearrangement uses TRBV7-9 and TRBJ2-7; 12 bases are shared with TRBD2. The trim removed 3 bases at V and 7 bases at J, leaving 10 bases unmatched. CDR1 is SEHNR, CDR2 FQNEAQ, per germline (reference sequence). The CDR3 length is 16 residues. The CDR3 sequence is CASSLPTSGGPLEQYF. As DNA, the CDR3 is TGTGCCAGCAGCTTGCCTACTAGCGGGGGGCCCTTGGAGCAGTACTTC.

This rearrangement joins TRBV7-2 to TRBJ2-5; TRBD2 aligns across 9 bases. The CDR3 is made up of 15 amino acids. The junction had 7 bases not matched to a gene; V was cut back by 5 bases and J by 3 bases. Germline assignment: CDR1 SGHTA and CDR2 FQGNSA. Here the CDR3 DNA reads TGTGCCAGCAGCGCCCTTGCGGGGGGGAAAGAGACCCAGTACTTC. It translates to CASSALAGGKETQYF.

V usage is TRBV13 and J usage is TRBJ2-5; a possible D gene is TRBD2 (5 bases). This CDR3 is 17 amino acids long. Germline V gives CDR1 PRHDT, CDR2 FYEKMQ (reference sequence). V dropped 2 bases and J dropped 7 bases, with 23 bases sitting between them. The CDR3 DNA sequence: TGTGCCAGCAGCTTATCTAAACTAGGGTCAGCGGTTGGGACCCAGTACTTC. This codes for CASSLSKLGSAVGTQYF. The full variable domain, in which reference TRBV13 and TRBJ2-5 provide the parts outside the CDR3, is AAGVIQSPRHLIKEKRETATLKCYPIPRHDTVYWYQQGPGQDPQFLISFYEKMQSDKGSIPDRFSAQQFSDYHSELNMSSLELGDSALYFCASSLSKLGSAVGTQYFGPGTRLLVL.

The genes are TRBV7-9 and TRBJ1-4; D unresolved. The germline V gene has CDR1 SEHNR and CDR2 FQNEAQ (reference sequence). The CDR3 is made up of 14 amino acids. The ends were cut back, 8 bases at V and 3 bases at J, with 13 bases in the middle. CDR3 sequence (DNA): TGTGCCAGCGACGGCGGGGTGGCTAATGAAAAACTGTTTTTT. It is translated as CASDGGVANEKLFF.